A selection of T cell receptor beta chains follows, all from one sample in a study of radiotherapy plus CTLA-4 blockade in lung cancer. TCRdb's table, derived via immunoSEQ multiplex PCR, lists solely in-frame clones and lacks some. The sample has 130,000 or so clones, 85% to 90% seen once. The sample here was peripheral blood, taken from a patient treated with radiotherapy plus ipilimumab. The receptors come from a human donor with non-small cell lung cancer that progressed on radiotherapy plus ipilimumab. CDR3s leave out the opening cysteine and the closing phenylalanine or tryptophan. The order of the fields is V gene, CDR3 protein.

V: TRBV19
CDR3: ASSIEPAMNTEAF

V: TRBV23-1
CDR3: ASSQFPRPSGIYNEQF

V: TRBV11-3
CDR3: ASSGRTGVGTQY

V: TRBV7-2
CDR3: ASSRQGITEAF

V: TRBV5-1
CDR3: ASSSGSRTDTQY

V: TRBV29-1
CDR3: SVDGGTSGWVTQY

V: TRBV9
CDR3: ASSVGGTGGNTIY

V: TRBV18
CDR3: ASSPLPTTPSRTGELF

V: TRBV5-1
CDR3: ASSLGGQGGQPQH

V: TRBV6-6
CDR3: ASSFSGGRNYGYT

V: TRBV18
CDR3: ASSQGLPNQPQH

V: TRBV30
CDR3: AWKAPSYNEQF

V: TRBV19
CDR3: ASSRGQPWLGNQPQH

V: TRBV5-1
CDR3: ASSPGQNRAGNTIY

V: TRBV5-6
CDR3: ASTRVGRGTGELF

V: TRBV2
CDR3: ASRWASGNYEQY

V: TRBV6-6
CDR3: ASSYLGNTEAF

V: TRBV2
CDR3: ASSEGSEQY

V: TRBV6-1
CDR3: ASISQGNTEAF

V: TRBV5-1
CDR3: ASRNAAGTDTQY

V: TRBV1
CDR3: TSSLGDSLNSYEQY

V: TRBV23-1
CDR3: ASSQVEGANYGYT

V: TRBV29-1
CDR3: SVGTGNTEAF

V: TRBV5-1
CDR3: ASSLGSSGYTEAF

V: TRBV2
CDR3: ASRADSKETQY

V: TRBV5-1
CDR3: ASSPSVSSGIRNTQY

V: TRBV15
CDR3: ATSREGGREGETQY

V: TRBV2
CDR3: ASRGTGFTEAF

V: TRBV30
CDR3: AWRAGNEQF

V: TRBV7-3
CDR3: ASSRPGGRMNEQF

V: TRBV4-2
CDR3: ASSNDKDRDTGELF

V: TRBV7-3
CDR3: ASSFDPNNEQF

V: TRBV9
CDR3: ASSVGPYNEQF

V: TRBV5-1
CDR3: ASSPSAREVPLLN

V: TRBV5-4
CDR3: ASSFKRGSTDTQY

V: TRBV7-2
CDR3: ASSLVSTGVTDTQY

V: TRBV5-4
CDR3: ASSLDTYEQY

V: TRBV5-1
CDR3: ASSPEGSGYGYT

V: TRBV5-1
CDR3: ASSLVSTGELF

V: TRBV6-4
CDR3: ASSDKVGTDTQY

V: TRBV5-1
CDR3: ASSLEGFGNTIY

V: TRBV5-4
CDR3: ASSPGGEYNEQF

V: TRBV7-6
CDR3: ASSLLPGVGSANEKLF

V: TRBV4-2
CDR3: ASSQGATSGRGETQY

V: TRBV11-3
CDR3: ASSLGLAGGGGDTQY

V: TRBV6-5
CDR3: ASSLVRGEQY

V: TRBV5-6
CDR3: ASSLDRNEQF

V: TRBV19
CDR3: ASSIGWAGGHNEQF

V: TRBV10-3
CDR3: AISEWGLADSVGDEQF

V: TRBV5-8
CDR3: ASSLAGTDTQY

V: TRBV7-3
CDR3: ASSLRSPTDTQY

V: TRBV5-8
CDR3: ASSYSGNSETQY

V: TRBV11-2
CDR3: ASDSRGEQY

V: TRBV6-5
CDR3: ASSGGLYGYT

V: TRBV5-1
CDR3: ASSLGQGGNYGYT

V: TRBV20-1
CDR3: SARKETQY

V: TRBV5-4
CDR3: ASSSGQERYEQY

V: TRBV10-1
CDR3: ASSEWVIMNTEAF

V: TRBV7-3
CDR3: ASSLMSHSGTSVNEQF